This TCR beta chain stems from a study of cytomegalovirus exposure and HLA in healthy donors. Study conclusions and caveats: Presence/absence analyses took donor sequencing depth as roughly uniform. Per a later analysis, 15,000 to 20,000 TCR beta sequences showed association with HLA alleles at 0.05 false discovery rate.

Primers included in the PCR were 60 Vbeta and 13 Jbeta primers. The assay was immunoSEQ multiplex PCR, and TCRdb's table has in-frame clones only and misses some. The sample lists roughly 150,000 clones, 75% to 85% occurring once. The V gene's germline CDR1 is GTSNPN and CDR2 SVGIG (reference sequence). The V end lost 4 bases, the J end lost 0 bases, and 10 bases lay between the germline ends. This CDR3 contains 13 residues. Points on this clone: The antigen is unknown.

The clonotype originates from a girl aged 2-15 years in good health and CMV-seropositive. The genes are TRBV30 and TRBJ2-7, with D hard to call. The specimen sequenced was PBMCs. The CDR3 coding sequence is TGTGCCTGGACCCTTGAGAGCTCCTACGAGCAGTACTTC. As protein: CAWTLESSYEQYF.